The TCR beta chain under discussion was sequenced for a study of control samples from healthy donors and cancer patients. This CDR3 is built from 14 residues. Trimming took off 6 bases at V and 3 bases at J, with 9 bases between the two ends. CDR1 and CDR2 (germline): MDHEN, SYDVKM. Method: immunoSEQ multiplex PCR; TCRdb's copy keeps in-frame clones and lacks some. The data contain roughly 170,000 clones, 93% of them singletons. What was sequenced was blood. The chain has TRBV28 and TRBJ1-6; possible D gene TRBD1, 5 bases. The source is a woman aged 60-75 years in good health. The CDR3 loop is CASRQGGYNSPLHF. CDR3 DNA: TGTGCCAGCAGGCAGGGCGGCTATAATTCACCCCTCCACTTT.